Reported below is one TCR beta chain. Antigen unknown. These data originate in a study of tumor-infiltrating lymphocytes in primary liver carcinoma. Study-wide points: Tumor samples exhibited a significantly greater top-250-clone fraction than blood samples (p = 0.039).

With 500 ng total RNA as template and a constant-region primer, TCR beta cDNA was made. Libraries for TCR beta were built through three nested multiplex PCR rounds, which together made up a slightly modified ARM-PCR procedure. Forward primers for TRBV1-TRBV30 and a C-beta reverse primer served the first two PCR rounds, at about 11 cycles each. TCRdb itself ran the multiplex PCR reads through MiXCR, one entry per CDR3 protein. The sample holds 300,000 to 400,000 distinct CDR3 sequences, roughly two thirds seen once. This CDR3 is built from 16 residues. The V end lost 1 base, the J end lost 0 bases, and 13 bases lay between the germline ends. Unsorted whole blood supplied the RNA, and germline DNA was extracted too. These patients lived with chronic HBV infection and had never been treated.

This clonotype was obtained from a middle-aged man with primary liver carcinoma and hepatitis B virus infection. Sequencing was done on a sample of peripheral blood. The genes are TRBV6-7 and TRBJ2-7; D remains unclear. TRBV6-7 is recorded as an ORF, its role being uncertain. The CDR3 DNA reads TGTGCCAGCAGTTACTTTCGTGCAGAGAGCTCCTACGAGCAGTACTTC. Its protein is CASSYFRAESSYEQYF.